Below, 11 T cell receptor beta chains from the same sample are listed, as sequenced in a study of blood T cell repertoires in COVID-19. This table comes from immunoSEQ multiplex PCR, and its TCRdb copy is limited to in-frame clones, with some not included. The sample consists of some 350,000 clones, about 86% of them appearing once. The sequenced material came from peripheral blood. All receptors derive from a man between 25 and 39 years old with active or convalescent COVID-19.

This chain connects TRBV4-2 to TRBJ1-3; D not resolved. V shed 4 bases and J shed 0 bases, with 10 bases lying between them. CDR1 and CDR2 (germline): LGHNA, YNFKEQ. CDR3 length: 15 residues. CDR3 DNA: TGTGCCAGCAGCCCCCGGGTTATCTCTGGAAACACCATATATTTT. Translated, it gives CASSPRVISGNTIYF.

DNA of the CDR3: TGTGCCAGCAGACCAACAGGGGGCGCGGAGACAGATACGCAGTATTTT. This encodes CASRPTGGAETDTQYF. This chain joins TRBV28 and TRBJ2-3, with TRBD1 matching 9 bases. The germline V gene has CDR1 MDHEN and CDR2 SYDVKM. The CDR3 totals 16 residues. V was clipped by 6 bases and J by 3 bases; unmatched bases: 10.

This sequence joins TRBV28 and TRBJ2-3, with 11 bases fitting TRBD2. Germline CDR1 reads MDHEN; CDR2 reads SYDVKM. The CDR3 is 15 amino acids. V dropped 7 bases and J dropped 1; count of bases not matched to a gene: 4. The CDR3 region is CASNPLAGGTDTQYF. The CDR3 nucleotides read TGTGCCAGCAATCCACTAGCGGGGGGCACAGATACGCAGTATTTT.

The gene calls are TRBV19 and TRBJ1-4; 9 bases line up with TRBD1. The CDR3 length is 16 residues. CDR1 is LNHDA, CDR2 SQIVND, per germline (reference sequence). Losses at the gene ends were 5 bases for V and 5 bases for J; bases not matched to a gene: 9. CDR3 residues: CASSRRPGTGNEKLFF. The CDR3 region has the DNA TGTGCCAGTAGTCGTCGTCCCGGGACAGGGAATGAAAAACTGTTTTTT.

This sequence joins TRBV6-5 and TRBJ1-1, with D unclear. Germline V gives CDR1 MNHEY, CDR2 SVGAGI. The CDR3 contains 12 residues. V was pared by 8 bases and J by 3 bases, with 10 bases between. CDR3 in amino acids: CASCLPDTEAFF. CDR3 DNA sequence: TGTGCCAGCTGCCTGCCGGACACTGAAGCTTTCTTT.

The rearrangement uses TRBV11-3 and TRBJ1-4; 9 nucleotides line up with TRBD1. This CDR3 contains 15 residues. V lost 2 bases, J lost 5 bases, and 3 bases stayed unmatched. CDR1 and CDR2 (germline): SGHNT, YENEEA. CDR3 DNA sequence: TGTGCCAGCAGCTTAAGAGGGACAGGGAATGAAAAACTGTTTTTT. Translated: CASSLRGTGNEKLFF. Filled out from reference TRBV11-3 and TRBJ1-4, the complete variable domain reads EAGVVQSPRYKIIEKKQPVAFWCNPISGHNTLYWYLQNLGQGPELLIRYENEEAVDDSQLPKDRFSAERLKGVDSTLKIQPAELGDSAVYLCASSLRGTGNEKLFFGSGTQLSVL.

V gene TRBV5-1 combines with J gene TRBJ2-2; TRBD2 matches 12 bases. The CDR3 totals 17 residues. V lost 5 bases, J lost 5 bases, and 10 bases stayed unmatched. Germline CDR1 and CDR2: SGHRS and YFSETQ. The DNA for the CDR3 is TGCGCCAGCAGGTCCGGGACTAGCGGGCTCCAGACCGGGGAGCTGTTTTTT. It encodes CASRSGTSGLQTGELFF.

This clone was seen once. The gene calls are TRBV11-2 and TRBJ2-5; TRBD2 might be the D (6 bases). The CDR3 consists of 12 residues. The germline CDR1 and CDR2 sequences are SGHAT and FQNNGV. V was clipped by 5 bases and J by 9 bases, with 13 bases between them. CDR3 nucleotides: TGTGCCAGCAGCCTCGGCGGGGAGTCCCAGTACTTC. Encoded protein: CASSLGGESQYF.

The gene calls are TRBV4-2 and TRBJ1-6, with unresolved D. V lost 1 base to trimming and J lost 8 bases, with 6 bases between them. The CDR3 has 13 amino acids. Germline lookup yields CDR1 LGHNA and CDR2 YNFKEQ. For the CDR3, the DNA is TGTGCCAGCAGCCAAGGGTTAGATTCACCCCTCCACTTT. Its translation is CASSQGLDSPLHF.

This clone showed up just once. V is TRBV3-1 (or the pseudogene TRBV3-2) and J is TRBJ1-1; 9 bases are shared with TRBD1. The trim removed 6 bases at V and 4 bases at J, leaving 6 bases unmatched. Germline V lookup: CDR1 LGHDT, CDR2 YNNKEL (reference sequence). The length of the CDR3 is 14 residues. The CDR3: CASSSPTGGTEAFF. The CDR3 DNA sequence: TGTGCCAGCAGTTCCCCGACAGGGGGCACTGAAGCTTTCTTT.

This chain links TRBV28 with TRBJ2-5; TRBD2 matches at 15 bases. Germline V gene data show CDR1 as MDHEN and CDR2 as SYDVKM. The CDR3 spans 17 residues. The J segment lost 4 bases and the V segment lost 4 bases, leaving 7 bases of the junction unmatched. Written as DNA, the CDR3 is TGTGCCAGCAGTTCCCCGGGACTAGCGGGAGGAGGAGAGACCCAGTACTTC. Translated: CASSSPGLAGGGETQYF.